One and the same sample provided the 25 T cell receptor beta chains below, sequenced in a study of molecular identifiers for immune sequencing clone quantification. TCRdb fed the PCR reads into MiXCR, producing one record per CDR3 protein. The sample lists about 640,000 distinct CDR3 sequences, about 20% occurring once. Sequenced input: naive CD8+ T cells from blood, with Jurkat cell RNA spiked in. Regarding subset: FACS-sorted CD8+CD4-CCR7+CD45RA+ naive T cells. The source is a human donor in good health. Some libraries in this study had Jurkat cell RNA spiked in.

This clonotype was counted between two and nine times. The V and J genes are TRBV18 and TRBJ2-3, with a weak D call TRBD2 (5 bases). In germline, CDR1 is KGHSH, CDR2 LQKENI. The CDR3 consists of 17 residues. V was cut by 2 bases and J by 4 bases, with 19 bases left in between. The CDR3 DNA reads as TGTGCCAGCTCACCAGATCAACGGGGAAGGGTCCCAGATACGCAGTATTTT. It codes for CASSPDQRGRVPDTQYF. The variable domain in full, completed from reference TRBV18 and TRBJ2-3, reads NAGVMQNPRHLVRRRGQEARLRCSPMKGHSHVYWYRQLPEEGLKFMVYLQKENIIDESGMPKERFSAEFPKEGPSILRIQQVVRGDSAAYFCASSPDQRGRVPDTQYFGPGTRLTVL.

The V gene is TRBV29-1, the J gene TRBJ2-2; 7 bases agree with TRBD1. The CDR3 length is 14 residues. Looked up from germline, CDR1 is SQVTM and CDR2 is ANQGSEA. V shed 6 bases, J shed 7 bases, and the junction held 11 bases outside the gene matches. The CDR3 DNA reads as TGCAGCGTGGCCGGACAGGTACTGGACGGGGAGCTGTTTTTT. Encoded protein: CSVAGQVLDGELFF.

Notes on this clonotype: A much more abundant neighbour one base away suggests this may be a read error. V usage is TRBV2 and J usage is TRBJ1-4, with 9 nucleotides matching TRBD1. CDR3 length: 16 residues. Germline loops: CDR1 SNHLY, CDR2 FYNNEI. CDR3: CASRTPGQGLDEKLLF. Written as DNA, the CDR3 is TGTGCCAGCAGGACCCCGGGACAGGGACTGGACGAAAAACTGCTTTTT.

Ten or more counts support this clonotype. This chain uses TRBV5-4 with TRBJ2-7; tentatively, D is TRBD2 (6 bases). V lost 4 bases and J 3 bases, leaving 17 bases between the germline ends. There are 15 residues in the CDR3. Germline V CDR1 and CDR2: SGHNT, YYREEE (reference sequence). Here the CDR3 reads CASSDDGTYRYEQYF. CDR3 bases: TGTGCCAGCAGCGACGACGGGACTTACCGCTACGAGCAGTACTTC.

The V call is TRBV4-1, the J call TRBJ2-7; the D is unclear. Trimming took 2 bases from V and 3 from J, leaving 14 bases between them. The CDR3 sequence is 15 residues long. Germline V CDR1 and CDR2: MGHRA, YSYEKL. The CDR3 coding sequence is TGCGCCAGCAGCCAAACCACTACTACAGACTACGAGCAGTACTTC. Translation: CASSQTTTTDYEQYF.

This clonotype showed up many times. This rearrangement joins TRBV20-1 to TRBJ1-5, with 9 bases that match TRBD1. The germline CDR1 and CDR2 sequences are DFQATT and SNEGSKA (reference sequence). The CDR3 loop spans 15 amino acids. V shed 6 bases and J 5 bases; nucleotides not matched to a gene: 11. This chain's CDR3 is CSARSTGGWDQPQHF. CDR3 coding DNA: TGCAGTGCACGATCCACAGGGGGCTGGGATCAGCCCCAGCATTTT.

The J gene is TRBJ2-5, the V gene TRBV14, with TRBD1 identical over 10 bases. This CDR3 is 16 amino acids long. Germline CDR1 is SGHDN and CDR2 is FVKESK. Losses at the gene ends were 1 base for V and 5 bases for J; bases not matched to a gene: 7. The CDR3 spells CASSQGDRDRGETQYF. CDR3 DNA sequence: TGTGCCAGCAGCCAAGGAGACCGGGACAGGGGTGAGACCCAGTACTTC.

Note on this clonotype: A much larger clone is a single base away; this may be a read error. The V and J genes are TRBV3-1 and TRBJ2-2; D not resolved. The CDR3 is made up of 13 amino acids. V dropped 5 bases and J dropped 3 bases, with 7 bases sitting between them. Germline lookup yields CDR1 LGHDT and CDR2 YNNKEL (reference sequence). CDR3 nucleotides: TGTGCCAGCAGCTATGTACACACCGGGGAGCTGTTTTTT. Translation gives CASSYVHTGELFF.

The chain links TRBV4-1 to TRBJ2-5; TRBD1 matches 7 bases. Germline values: CDR1 MGHRA, CDR2 YSYEKL. There are 17 residues in the CDR3. Germline trimming cut 4 bases from V and 2 bases from J; bases unmatched to any gene: 13. The CDR3 coding sequence is TGCGCCAGCAGCCGTGTCGGGACAGCCGGTCTACAAGAGACCCAGTACTTC. This codes for CASSRVGTAGLQETQYF.

This clonotype was observed many times. The rearrangement uses TRBV9 and TRBJ2-6; D call uncertain. This CDR3 region has 17 residues. V lost 0 bases, J lost 0 bases, and 10 bases lay in between. The germline V gene has CDR1 SGDLS and CDR2 YYNGEE. CDR3 region: CASSVVGTSSGANVLTF. CDR3 nucleotide sequence: TGTGCCAGCAGCGTAGTAGGCACCAGCTCTGGGGCCAACGTCCTGACTTTC.

This clonotype was observed a few times. This sequence joins TRBV7-9 and TRBJ2-7; possible D gene TRBD1, 6 bases. The CDR3 totals 14 residues. Trimming pared 2 bases from V and 3 bases from J, leaving 11 bases between. The germline V gene has CDR1 SEHNR and CDR2 FQNEAQ (reference sequence). The CDR3 DNA sequence: TGTGCCAGCAGCTTATCGGGACACCGCTACGAGCAGTACTTC. This gives the protein CASSLSGHRYEQYF. The full variable domain, in which reference TRBV7-9 and TRBJ2-7 provide the parts outside the CDR3, is DTGVSQNPRHKITKRGQNVTFRCDPISEHNRLYWYRQTLGQGPEFLTYFQNEAQLEKSRLLSDRFSAERPKGSFSTLEIQRTEQGDSAMYLCASSLSGHRYEQYFGPGTRLTVT.

This clonotype was seen at least ten times. The V and J genes are TRBV6-6 and TRBJ2-1, with D unresolved. The CDR3 is 13 amino acids. V was shortened by 2 bases and J by 4 bases, with 6 bases between the two germline ends. Looked up from germline, CDR1 is MNHNY and CDR2 is SVGAGI (reference sequence). The CDR3 nucleotides are TGTGCCAGCAGTTACGTTGGGTACAATGAGCAGTTCTTC. Its protein is CASSYVGYNEQFF.

The sample holds many counts of this clonotype. The CDR3 DNA is TGTGCCAGCAGCACCCAGGGAGCCTACGAGCAGTACTTC. Translating gives CASSTQGAYEQYF. The chain links TRBV4-2 to TRBJ2-7; D assignment may be TRBD1 or TRBD2 (5 bases each). The CDR3 has 13 amino acids. Between the trimmed V and J ends, which lost 5 bases and 2 bases, there was a span of 10 bases. Germline CDR1 is LGHNA and CDR2 is YNFKEQ.

This clonotype was observed at least ten times. The chain employs TRBV10-3 and TRBJ2-5; 10 bases fit TRBD2. The CDR3 totals 15 residues. CDR1 and CDR2 from the germline V gene are ENHRY and SYGVKD. Trimming removed 5 bases from V and 4 bases from J; junction bases left unmatched: 7. CDR3 coding DNA: TGTGCCATCAGTCTCGGTGCTAGCGGGAGAGAGACCCAGTACTTC. This translates into CAISLGASGRETQYF.

This clonotype was counted between two and nine times. The chain recombines TRBV7-9 with TRBJ1-6; D possibly corresponds to TRBD1 (5 bases). Deletions cut 5 bases from V and 10 bases from J, with 18 bases between. The CDR3 spans 15 residues. Germline assignment: CDR1 SEHNR and CDR2 FQNEAQ (reference sequence). The CDR3 coding sequence is TGTGCCAGCAGCGCCGGAGGGGTCCTTTTCTCACCCCTCCACTTT. Amino acid sequence: CASSAGGVLFSPLHF.

This clonotype was seen ten or more times. The chain is built from TRBV7-6 and TRBJ1-4; D ambiguous. Trimming pared 5 bases from V and 0 bases from J, leaving 10 bases between. CDR1 SGHVS and CDR2 FNYEAQ come from the germline V gene. This CDR3 comprises 15 residues. In DNA form, the CDR3 reads TGTGCCAGCAGCCCACCGGGTGCAACTAATGAAAAACTGTTTTTT. It translates to CASSPPGATNEKLFF.

This clonotype was observed at least ten times. This chain links TRBV20-1 with TRBJ1-1; 9 bases are a match to TRBD1. CDR1 is DFQATT and CDR2 is SNEGSKA in the germline V gene (reference sequence). The V segment lost 3 bases and the J segment 6 bases; nucleotides outside the gene matches: 17. The CDR3 runs 17 residues. The CDR3 reads CSASRPGTGYGRAEAFF. The DNA of the CDR3 is TGCAGTGCTAGCCGTCCCGGGACAGGGTACGGGCGCGCTGAAGCTTTCTTT.

In regard to this clonotype: A much more abundant neighbour one base away suggests this may be a read error. V gene TRBV4-1 combines with J gene TRBJ1-1; 7 bases agree with TRBD1. CDR1 is MGHRA and CDR2 is YSYEKL in the germline V gene. The CDR3 loop spans 12 amino acids. The ends lost 4 bases at V and 13 bases at J; junction bases unmatched: 9. The CDR3 region is CASSPSGTEVFF. CDR3 DNA: TGCGCCAGCAGCCCATCGGGGACAGAGGTTTTCTTT.

Ten or more counts support this clonotype. The V and J genes are TRBV28 and TRBJ2-1; D not resolved. Germline V gene sequence: CDR1 MDHEN, CDR2 SYDVKM. V lost 6 bases and J lost 0, with 18 bases in between. The CDR3 contains 17 residues. For the CDR3, the DNA is TGTGCCAGCAGCCTTGACGGGCGTAGGAGCTCCTACAATGAGCAGTTCTTC. Its translation: CASSLDGRRSSYNEQFF.

As regards this clonotype: This may arise from a read error, as a much more abundant clone is one base away. V is TRBV6-2 or TRBV6-3 and J is TRBJ2-5; D is unresolved. Germline assignment: CDR1 MNHEY and CDR2 SVGEGT. There are 14 residues in the CDR3. The CDR3 sequence is CASTERLNQETLYF. CDR3 coding DNA: TGTGCCAGCACCGAGAGGCTAAACCAAGAGACCCTGTACTTC.

The rearrangement uses TRBV23-1 and TRBJ2-4, with D perhaps TRBD1 (7 bases). Being an ORF, TRBV23-1 has a function that is uncertain. V was cut by 3 bases and J by 0 bases, with 18 bases left in between. The CDR3 spans 18 residues. Here the CDR3 DNA reads TGCGCCAGCAGTCAGCGGGACAGCCGAAGACTAGCCAAAAACATTCAGTACTTC. This encodes CASSQRDSRRLAKNIQYF.

This clonotype was counted ten times or more. The V gene is TRBV13, the J gene TRBJ2-1; 8 nucleotides line up with TRBD2. CDR3 length: 17 residues. J lost 1 base, V lost 1 base, and 6 bases had no gene match. Germline V CDR1 and CDR2: PRHDT, FYEKMQ (reference sequence). The CDR3 region has the DNA TGTGCCAGCAGCTTAGAGTTAGCGGGGTCGTCCTACAATGAGCAGTTCTTC. Amino acids: CASSLELAGSSYNEQFF.

This clonotype has a count of ten or more. The chain links TRBV2 to TRBJ1-5; no definite D call. Trimming took off 3 bases at V and 0 bases at J, with 6 bases between the two ends. This CDR3 has 14 residues. Germline V CDR1 and CDR2: SNHLY, FYNNEI. DNA for the CDR3: TGTGCCAGCAGTGACGGCTATAGCAATCAGCCCCAGCATTTT. It translates to CASSDGYSNQPQHF.

This clonotype was seen ten or more times. The chain couples TRBV12-3 or TRBV12-4 to TRBJ1-1; D not certain. Trimming left V 8 bases short and J 4 bases short, with 14 bases between. This CDR3 region has 13 residues. CDR3: CASQRGPGTEAFF. The DNA for the CDR3 is TGTGCCAGCCAAAGAGGACCGGGCACTGAAGCTTTCTTT.

As for this clonotype: A clone one base away is much larger, so this may be a read error. This rearrangement joins TRBV7-9 to TRBJ2-1; D is uncertain. Germline CDR1 SEHNR, CDR2 FQNEAQ (reference sequence). This CDR3 is built from 15 residues. In nucleotides, the CDR3 is TGTGCCAGCAGCTTAGCCCTCACCTCCTACAATGAGCAGTCCTTC. Encoded protein: CASSLALTSYNEQSF.